This T cell receptor (beta chain) emerged from a study of blood T cells in healthy people across ages. The wider study: Roughly one uniquely barcoded beta molecule per two T cells was captured.

A second PCR, run for about 7 to 11 cycles, used a sample-barcoded 5' primer plus a J-beta primer mix. Each cDNA molecule was tagged by a template-switch adaptor with 12 random nucleotides. TCRdb recomputed calls from the 5' RACE reads with MiXCR, one row per CDR3 protein. The data contain 550,000 to 800,000 distinct CDR3 sequences, around 21% of them singletons. This TCR came from an older man in good health. The sample taken for sequencing was blood.

The CDR3 region has the DNA TGTGCCAGCACCTTAGCGGGAGGGTCCTACGAGCAGTACTTC. Its protein is CASTLAGGSYEQYF. V is TRBV6-2 or TRBV6-3 and J is TRBJ2-7; TRBD2 agrees at 11 bases. V trimming: 7 bases; J trimming: 1 base; junction bases outside the gene matches: 3. This CDR3 is 14 amino acids long. Per the germline V gene, CDR1 is MNHEY and CDR2 is SVGEGT.